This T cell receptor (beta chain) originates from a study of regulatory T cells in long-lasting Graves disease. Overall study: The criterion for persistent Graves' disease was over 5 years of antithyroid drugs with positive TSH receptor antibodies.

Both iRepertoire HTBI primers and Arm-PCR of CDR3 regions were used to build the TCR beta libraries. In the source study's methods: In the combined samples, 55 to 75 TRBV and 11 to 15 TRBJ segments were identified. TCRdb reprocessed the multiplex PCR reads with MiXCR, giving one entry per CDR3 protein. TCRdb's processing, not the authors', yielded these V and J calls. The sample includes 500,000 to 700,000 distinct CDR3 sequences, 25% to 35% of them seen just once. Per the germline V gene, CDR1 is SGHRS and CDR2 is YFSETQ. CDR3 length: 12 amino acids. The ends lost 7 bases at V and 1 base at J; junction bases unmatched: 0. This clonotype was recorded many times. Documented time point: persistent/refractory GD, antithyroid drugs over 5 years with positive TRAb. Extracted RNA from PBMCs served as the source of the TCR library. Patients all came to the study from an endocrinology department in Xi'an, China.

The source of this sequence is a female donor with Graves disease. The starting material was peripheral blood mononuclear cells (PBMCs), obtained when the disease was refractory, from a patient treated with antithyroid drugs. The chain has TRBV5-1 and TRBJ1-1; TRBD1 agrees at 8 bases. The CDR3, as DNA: TGCGCCAGCGGACAGGGGAACACTGAAGCTTTCTTT. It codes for CASGQGNTEAFF.